The TCR beta chain described here comes from a study of OX40 agonist ivuxolimab in advanced cancers. Findings and caveats of the study: Expanded clones were, on average, more numerous in CD8+ T cells than in CD4+.

By share, this clone ranks as medium-sized. Its antigen remains unidentified. Here immunoSEQ multiplex PCR was the method, and the copy in TCRdb shows in-frame clones only, minus some. The sample contains tens of thousands of clones, roughly 76% of which appear only once. From germline, CDR1 is LNHDA and CDR2 SQIVND (reference sequence). V lost 4 bases and J lost 6, with 14 bases in between. The CDR3 contains 14 residues. V and J are TRBV19 and TRBJ2-3, with D possibly matching TRBD2 (6 bases). The source is an adult with an advanced solid tumor such as melanoma, head and neck, liver or kidney cancer. The specimen comprised CD4+ or CD8+ T cells sorted from blood, sampled in a trial of the OX40 agonist ivuxolimab. Written as DNA, the CDR3 is TGTGCCAGTAGTACTGGGGACTGGGACGATACGCAGTATTTT. This encodes CASSTGDWDDTQYF.